One T cell receptor (beta chain) is described in this entry. Produced via immunoSEQ multiplex PCR; TCRdb's table is partial and in-frame only. The table includes 80,000 or so clones, 95% to 97% detected once. These data originate in a study of technical replicates of blood from several donors. This CDR3 spans 15 amino acids. V gave up 5 bases and J gave up 3 bases; unmatched junction bases: 3. Germline V gives CDR1 WNHNN, CDR2 SYGVQD (reference sequence). This clonotype was obtained from a human donor in good health. The sample comprised T cells isolated from PBMCs. The genes are TRBV10-1 and TRBJ2-1; 11 bases align to TRBD2. CDR3 in amino acids: CASSPGTSGYNEQFF. In DNA form, the CDR3 reads TGCGCCAGCAGTCCCGGGACTAGCGGCTACAATGAGCAGTTCTTC.